The 20 T cell receptor beta chains reported below all come from one sample, sequenced in a study of siplizumab effects on memory and regulatory T cells. The data were produced by immunoSEQ multiplex PCR, yet TCRdb's version contains in-frame clones alone and is incomplete. This table holds approximately 56,000 clones, 95% to 98% found once. Sequenced: naive CD8+ T cells sorted from blood. These receptors all come from a human donor in good health.

This chain uses TRBV7-8 with TRBJ2-1; 7 bases are shared with TRBD2. The CDR3 sequence is 17 residues long. J gave up 0 bases and V 5 bases, and 10 bases lay outside the gene matches. Germline CDR1 reads SGHVS; CDR2 reads FQNEAQ. The CDR3 is CASSLTFSGNSYNEQFF. CDR3 DNA sequence: TGTGCCAGCAGCCTAACGTTCAGCGGGAACTCCTACAATGAGCAGTTCTTC.

The rearrangement links TRBV5-4 to TRBJ2-1; 8 bases line up with TRBD2. Germline assignment: CDR1 SGHNT and CDR2 YYREEE (reference sequence). The CDR3 spans 14 residues. Trimming cost V 4 bases and J 10 bases; bases outside gene matches: 10. This CDR3 is CASSPRKREWEQFF. CDR3 coding DNA: TGTGCCAGCAGCCCCAGGAAGCGGGAGTGGGAGCAGTTCTTC.

This clone was detected once. This chain connects TRBV27 to TRBJ2-3; D is unresolved. V lost 6 bases, J lost 2 bases, and 18 bases lay in between. This CDR3 has 16 residues. CDR1 and CDR2 (germline): MNHEY, SMNVEV (reference sequence). This chain's CDR3 is CASSSPPYILTDTQYF. CDR3 DNA sequence: TGTGCCAGCAGCTCCCCCCCATACATCCTCACAGATACGCAGTATTTT.

The V call is TRBV4-1, the J call TRBJ1-5; no firm D call. This CDR3 has 14 residues. The V end lost 5 bases, the J end lost 3 bases, and 11 bases lay between the germline ends. Germline CDR1 and CDR2: MGHRA and YSYEKL. CDR3 loop: CASSEQFDNQPQHF. CDR3 nucleotide sequence: TGCGCCAGCAGCGAACAGTTTGACAATCAGCCCCAGCATTTT.

The rearrangement joins TRBV6-5 to TRBJ1-2; D possibly corresponds to TRBD1 (5 bases). With 0 bases removed from V and 6 bases from J, the gap between germline ends came to 17 bases. The germline CDR1 and CDR2 sequences are MNHEY and SVGAGI. The CDR3 covers 16 residues. The CDR3 DNA reads TGTGCCAGCAGTTACTCGAGTTCCGGGACGGTTCATGGCTACACCTTC. It encodes CASSYSSSGTVHGYTF.

The rearrangement links TRBV19 to TRBJ2-3, with no clear D. The CDR3 extends over 17 amino acids. Germline-derived CDR1 and CDR2 are LNHDA and SQIVND (reference sequence). Between the trimmed V and J ends, which lost 2 bases and 5 bases, there was a span of 20 bases. For the CDR3, the DNA is TGTGCCAGTAGTATAACCCCCTTTGGGGTTTCGGGAGATACGCAGTATTTT. This translates into CASSITPFGVSGDTQYF. Variable domain in full (rest from reference TRBV19 and TRBJ2-3): DGGITQSPKYLFRKEGQNVTLSCEQNLNHDAMYWYRQDPGQGLRLIYYSQIVNDFQKGDIAEGYSVSREKKESFPLTVTSAQKNPTAFYLCASSITPFGVSGDTQYFGPGTRLTVL.

The rearrangement uses TRBV5-4 and TRBJ2-1, with 7 bases matching TRBD2. The CDR3 extends over 16 amino acids. In germline, CDR1 is SGHNT, CDR2 YYREEE (reference sequence). V shed 2 bases and J 2 bases; nucleotides not matched to a gene: 7. CDR3 in amino acids: CASSLWGGRAYNEQFF. The CDR3 region has the DNA TGTGCCAGCAGCTTATGGGGCGGGAGAGCCTACAATGAGCAGTTCTTC. Based on the CDR3 plus reference TRBV5-4 and TRBJ2-1, the full variable domain is ETGVTQSPTHLIKTRGQQVTLRCSSQSGHNTVSWYQQALGQGPQFIFQYYREEENGRGNFPPRFSGLQFPNYSSELNVNALELDDSALYLCASSLWGGRAYNEQFFGPGTRLTVL.

The chain is built from TRBV7-2 and TRBJ2-1, with D possibly matching TRBD2 (5 bases). Germline-derived CDR1 and CDR2 are SGHTA and FQGNSA. The V gene lost 6 bases and the J gene lost 0 bases, with 18 bases spanning the gap. The CDR3 runs to 17 residues. This CDR3 is CASSWVRLASSYNEQFF. CDR3 nucleotide sequence: TGTGCCAGCAGTTGGGTACGTTTAGCGAGCTCCTACAATGAGCAGTTCTTC.

Here the CDR3 reads CASSQVGQGSWEQYF. The CDR3 DNA reads TGCGCCAGCAGCCAAGTAGGACAGGGGAGTTGGGAGCAGTACTTC. V and J are TRBV4-1 and TRBJ2-7; TRBD1 aligns across 9 bases. The germline V gene encodes CDR1 MGHRA and CDR2 YSYEKL. This CDR3 comprises 15 residues. The V and J ends lost 1 base and 7 bases, in that order; junction bases with no gene match: 8.

The rearrangement joins TRBV27 to TRBJ1-1, with TRBD1 identical over 8 bases. CDR1 and CDR2 (germline): MNHEY, SMNVEV (reference sequence). V shed 4 bases, J shed 5 bases, and the junction held 6 bases outside the gene matches. This CDR3 region has 14 residues. The CDR3 nucleotides are TGTGCCAGCAGTTACGGACAGGGTTTGACTGAAGCTTTCTTT. This codes for CASSYGQGLTEAFF.

DNA for the CDR3: TGTGCCAGCAGTTTAGCCCTAGCGGGGTACAATGAGCAGTTCTTC. This codes for CASSLALAGYNEQFF. The V gene is TRBV27, the J gene TRBJ2-1; 9 bases are shared with TRBD2. With V trimmed by 2 bases and J by 4 bases, 3 bases remained unmatched. Germline V gene sequence: CDR1 MNHEY, CDR2 SMNVEV (reference sequence). The CDR3 is made up of 15 amino acids.

The chain carries TRBV29-1 and TRBJ2-2; possibly TRBD2 for D (7 bases). The germline V gene encodes CDR1 SQVTM and CDR2 ANQGSEA. This CDR3 spans 14 amino acids. V was shortened by 8 bases and J by 7 bases, with 20 bases between the two germline ends. CDR3 amino acids: CSCGGGGSSGELFF. CDR3 DNA: TGCAGCTGCGGAGGGGGGGGTTCGAGCGGGGAGCTGTTTTTT.

The rearrangement uses TRBV5-6 and TRBJ1-1, with D maybe TRBD1 (6 bases). The CDR3 has 13 residues. V was pared by 4 bases and J by 4 bases, with 11 bases between. Looked up from germline, CDR1 is SGHDT and CDR2 is YYEEEE. As DNA, the CDR3 is TGTGCCAGCAGCCCGGGACATAGCACTGAAGCTTTCTTT. Its protein product is CASSPGHSTEAFF.

The chain carries TRBV30 and TRBJ1-2; D unclear. There are 13 residues in the CDR3. Trimming removed 3 bases at V and 13 bases at J, with 21 bases between. CDR1 is GTSNPN and CDR2 is SVGIG in the germline V gene (reference sequence). CDR3 sequence reads: CAWSPIDEGPPTF. The CDR3 DNA is TGTGCCTGGAGCCCTATTGATGAGGGTCCCCCCACCTTC. The entire variable domain, with the rest obtained from reference TRBV30 and TRBJ1-2, is as follows: SQTIHQWPATLVQPVGSPLSLECTVEGTSNPNLYWYRQAAGRGLQLLFYSVGIGQISSEVPQNLSASRPQDRQFILSSKKLLLSDSGFYLCAWSPIDEGPPTFGSGTRLTVV.

The V gene is TRBV30, the J gene TRBJ2-1; D unclear. V lost 1 base, J lost 5 bases, and 6 bases lay in between. The CDR3 totals 12 residues. Germline CDR1 reads GTSNPN; CDR2 reads SVGIG (reference sequence). As DNA, the CDR3 is TGTGCCTGGAGTGGGGTACACAATGAGCAGTTCTTC. This sequence encodes CAWSGVHNEQFF.

The chain recombines TRBV7-2 with TRBJ2-3; D may be TRBD1 (6 bases). This CDR3 spans 15 amino acids. Germline V gene sequence: CDR1 SGHTA, CDR2 FQGNSA. V was trimmed by 5 bases and J by 1 base, leaving 13 bases between them. The CDR3 coding sequence is TGTGCCAGCAGCGAGGGACACAGTGGCACAGATACGCAGTATTTT. Its translation is CASSEGHSGTDTQYF.

The chain couples TRBV6-1 to TRBJ2-3; possible D gene TRBD2, 6 bases. CDR1 and CDR2 (germline): MNHNS, SASEGT. V was clipped by 2 bases and J by 2 bases, with 11 bases between them. The CDR3 is 15 residues long. Here the CDR3 DNA reads TGTGCCAGCAGTGAATGGCGGGGCAACACAGATACGCAGTATTTT. Translating it yields CASSEWRGNTDTQYF.

The rearrangement links TRBV15 to TRBJ2-4; D may match TRBD1 or TRBD2 (5 bases each). V was clipped by 3 bases and J by 5 bases, with 14 bases between them. Looked up from germline, CDR1 is LNHNV and CDR2 is YYDKDF (reference sequence). CDR3 length equals 15 residues. CDR3 nucleotide sequence: TGTGCCACCAGCAGTGCCGGGACGCTGGAAAACATTCAGTACTTC. Its translation: CATSSAGTLENIQYF.

This chain joins TRBV6-6 and TRBJ2-3; the D is unclear. The germline V and J ends were trimmed by 2 bases and 5 bases, with 11 bases remaining between them. This CDR3 comprises 14 residues. The germline V gene encodes CDR1 MNHNY and CDR2 SVGAGI (reference sequence). The CDR3 sequence is CASSYTHSGDTQYF. Here the CDR3 DNA reads TGTGCCAGCAGTTACACTCACTCAGGAGATACGCAGTATTTT.

The rearrangement links TRBV7-6 to TRBJ2-7, with a possible D match to TRBD1 (6 bases). This CDR3 comprises 13 residues. Germline loops: CDR1 SGHVS, CDR2 FNYEAQ. Trimming left V 5 bases short and J 7 bases short, with 15 bases between. CDR3 coding DNA: TGTGCCAGCAGCCCCCTACAGGGAAGGGAGCAGTACTTC. As protein: CASSPLQGREQYF. The whole variable domain, filled in from reference TRBV7-6 and TRBJ2-7, reads GAGVSQSPRYKVTKRGQDVALRCDPISGHVSLYWYRQALGQGPEFLTYFNYEAQQDKSGLPNDRFSAERPEGSISTLTIQRTEQRDSAMYRCASSPLQGREQYFGPGTRLTVT.